This TCR beta chain was captured by sequencing in a study of CD8 T cells in ankylosing spondylitis. As the method for making TCR beta libraries, quantitative 5'-RACE with molecular barcodes was used. TCRdb reprocessed the 5' RACE reads with MiXCR, giving one entry per CDR3 protein. The sample has approximately 500,000 distinct CDR3 sequences, more than 9.5% seen once; the top ten hold 6.8%. This clonotype was observed a single time. Its antigen remains unidentified. The CDR3 extends over 15 amino acids. The J segment lost 1 base and the V segment lost 5 bases, leaving 5 bases of the junction unmatched. Germline V gives CDR1 DFQATT, CDR2 SNEGSKA (reference sequence). Findings and limits, study-wide: Disease-linked clones reportedly showed significant enrichment in matched ankylosing spondylitis synovial fluid. Clones linked to disease, bearing a CD8+ phenotype, were relatively rare in peripheral blood. Seven or eight highly homologous variants formed a TCR beta motif that appeared characteristic of ankylosing spondylitis blood. Certain motif variants had earlier been reported in reactive arthritis synovial fluid and blood.

The source material was blood, either unsorted or a sorted T cell fraction (not recorded which). This chain links TRBV20-1 with TRBJ2-3; 11 positions match TRBD2. The source is a male donor with ankylosing spondylitis. The CDR3 loop reads CSAVSGREGTDTQYF. The CDR3 region has the DNA TGCAGTGCTGTTAGCGGGAGGGAAGGCACAGATACGCAGTATTTT.